Given below is one TCR beta chain in context. Its matching antigen is unknown. The TCR beta CDR3 regions underwent amplification using RNA transcripts as the source. The TCR CDR3 first-round RT-PCR relied on the HTBI primer set. TCRdb re-derived calls from the multiplex PCR reads in MiXCR, one entry per CDR3 protein. The data show around 560,000 distinct CDR3 sequences, approximately 16% seen once. The data were obtained in a study of T cells in Graves' hyperthyroidism and ophthalmopathy. Study results and limitations: Most clonotypes expanded in thyroid above 0.001 were likewise present in blood.

The germline V and J ends were trimmed by 8 bases and 9 bases, with 31 bases remaining between them. CDR3 size: 19 residues. Germline values: CDR1 KGHDR, CDR2 SFDVKD. An absence of ophthalmopathy progression within 18 months meant stable Graves' hyperthyroidism. Hyperthyroidism had been newly diagnosed in patients aged 18 to 65, and its duration was under 2 months. Exclusion criteria comprised uncontrolled infection, other autoimmune disease, pregnancy or lactation. The sequenced sample consisted of blood. This sequence originates from a woman aged 18-29 years with Graves' hyperthyroidism. The chain carries TRBV24-1 and TRBJ1-6, with a possible D match to TRBD1 (6 bases). This CDR3 is CATILPQAQTGTYPSPLHF. CDR3 DNA: TGTGCCACCATTTTGCCCCAGGCACAGACAGGCACATACCCTTCACCCCTCCACTTT.